The sequence of this T cell receptor (beta chain) was determined in a study of blood T cell repertoires in COVID-19. On the study more broadly: Collection of acute and convalescent COVID-19 samples took place in the United States, Italy and Spain. In each case, the material was cDNA or gDNA derived from T cells, B-cell-depleted T cells, or PBMCs.

Participant reports of clinical history set cohort assignment. Germline values: CDR1 LGHNA, CDR2 YNFKEQ. This CDR3 is built from 14 residues. V was pared by 1 base and J by 5 bases, with 11 bases between. Under the authors' procedure: Amplifying reference gene primers gave estimates of nucleated cell counts. Using immunoSEQ multiplex PCR, the repertoire was profiled, and TCRdb retains in-frame clones only, with some absent. V, J and clone size are those of that table, while D and trimming were read from the DNA. Of 200,000 to 250,000 clones in the sample, approximately 80% were seen once. Sequenced sample: PBMCs or T cells enriched from blood (not recorded which). The chain joins TRBV4-2 to TRBJ2-5; D remains ambiguous. This clonotype was obtained from a middle-aged woman with acute COVID-19. CDR3 bases: TGTGCCAGCAGCCAAGGGAGCCATCGGGAGACCCAGTACTTC. Protein product: CASSQGSHRETQYF.